This T cell receptor (beta chain) comes out of a study of T cells in Graves' hyperthyroidism and ophthalmopathy. Findings and caveats of the study: Also found in blood were most expanded thyroid clonotypes above 0.001.

Losses at the gene ends were 3 bases for V and 3 bases for J; bases not matched to a gene: 4. CDR3 length equals 14 residues. CDR1 is SNHLY and CDR2 is FYNNEI in the germline V gene. In its sample, this clonotype was seen many times. No antigen is known for it. RNA transcripts served as the template for amplifying TCR beta CDR3 regions. Primed by the HTBI set, a first-round RT-PCR was run on the TCR CDR3. One entry per CDR3 protein results from TCRdb running MiXCR on the multiplex PCR reads. The sample holds around 250,000 distinct CDR3 sequences, roughly 15% seen once. The chain uses TRBV2 and TRBJ2-5, with 7 bases matching TRBD1. The sequence was collected from a woman aged 40 to 50 with Graves' hyperthyroidism that later progressed to Graves' ophthalmopathy. Sequencing was performed on blood. This chain's CDR3 is CASSDGTDKETQYF. CDR3 DNA sequence: TGTGCCAGCAGTGATGGGACAGATAAAGAGACCCAGTACTTC.